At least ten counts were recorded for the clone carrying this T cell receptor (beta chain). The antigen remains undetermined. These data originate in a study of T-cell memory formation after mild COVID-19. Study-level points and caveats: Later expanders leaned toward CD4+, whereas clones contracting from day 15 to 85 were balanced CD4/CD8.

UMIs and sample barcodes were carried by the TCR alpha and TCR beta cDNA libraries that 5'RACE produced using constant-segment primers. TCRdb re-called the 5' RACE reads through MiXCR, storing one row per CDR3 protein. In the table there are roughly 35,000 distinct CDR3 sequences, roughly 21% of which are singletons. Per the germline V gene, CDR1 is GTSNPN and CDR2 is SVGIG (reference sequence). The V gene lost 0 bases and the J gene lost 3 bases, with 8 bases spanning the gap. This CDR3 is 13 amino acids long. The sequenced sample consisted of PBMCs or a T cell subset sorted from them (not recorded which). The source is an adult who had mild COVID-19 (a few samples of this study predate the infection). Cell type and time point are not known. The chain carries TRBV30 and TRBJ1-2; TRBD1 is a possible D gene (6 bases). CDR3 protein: CAWSVQGYYGYTF. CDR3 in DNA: TGTGCCTGGAGTGTACAGGGTTACTATGGCTACACCTTC.